This T cell receptor (beta chain) appears in the sequencing data of a study of T cells in narcolepsy. About the study: Healthy controls were enrolled alongside patients with narcolepsy type 1 or type 2. Overall study results and limits: No autoreactive T cell clone sequences appeared in some memory CD4+ repertoires. Autoreactive HCRT-specific and TRIB2-specific clonotypes were marked in same-patient CSF-versus-blood CD4+ comparisons. Blood of same and different patients, but not healthy controls, reportedly held recurring autoreactive clonotypes.

This CDR3 is 14 amino acids long. Trimming cost V 0 bases and J 5 bases, with 11 bases left between them. The germline V gene has CDR1 SGHVS and CDR2 FNYEAQ. A word on this clone: What it binds is unknown.

Method: immunoSEQ multiplex PCR; TCRdb's copy keeps in-frame clones and lacks some. The repertoire includes around 18,000 clones, approximately 90% of them detected once, and approximately 0.72% sits in the top ten. The receptor was isolated from a human donor in good health. What was sequenced was memory (CD45RA-) CD4+ T cells from blood. The V and J genes are TRBV7-6 and TRBJ2-7; D perhaps matches TRBD1 (5 bases). CDR3 nucleotides: TGTGCCAGCAGCTTAGCTTCAGGGCTCGACGAGCAGTACTTC. Encoded protein: CASSLASGLDEQYF.